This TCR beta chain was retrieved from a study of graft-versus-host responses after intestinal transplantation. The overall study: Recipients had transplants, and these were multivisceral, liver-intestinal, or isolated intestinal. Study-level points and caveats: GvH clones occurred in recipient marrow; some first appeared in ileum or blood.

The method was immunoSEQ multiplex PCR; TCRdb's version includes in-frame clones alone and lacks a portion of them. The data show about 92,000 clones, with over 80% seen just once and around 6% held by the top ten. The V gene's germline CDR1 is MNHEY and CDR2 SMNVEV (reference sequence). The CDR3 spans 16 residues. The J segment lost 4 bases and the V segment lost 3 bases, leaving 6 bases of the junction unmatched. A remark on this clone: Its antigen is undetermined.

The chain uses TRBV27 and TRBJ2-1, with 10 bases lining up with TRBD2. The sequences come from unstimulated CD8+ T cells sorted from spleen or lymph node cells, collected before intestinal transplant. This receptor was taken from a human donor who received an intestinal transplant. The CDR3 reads CASSFMGLAHYNEQFF. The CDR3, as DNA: TGTGCCAGCAGTTTCATGGGACTAGCGCATTACAATGAGCAGTTCTTC.